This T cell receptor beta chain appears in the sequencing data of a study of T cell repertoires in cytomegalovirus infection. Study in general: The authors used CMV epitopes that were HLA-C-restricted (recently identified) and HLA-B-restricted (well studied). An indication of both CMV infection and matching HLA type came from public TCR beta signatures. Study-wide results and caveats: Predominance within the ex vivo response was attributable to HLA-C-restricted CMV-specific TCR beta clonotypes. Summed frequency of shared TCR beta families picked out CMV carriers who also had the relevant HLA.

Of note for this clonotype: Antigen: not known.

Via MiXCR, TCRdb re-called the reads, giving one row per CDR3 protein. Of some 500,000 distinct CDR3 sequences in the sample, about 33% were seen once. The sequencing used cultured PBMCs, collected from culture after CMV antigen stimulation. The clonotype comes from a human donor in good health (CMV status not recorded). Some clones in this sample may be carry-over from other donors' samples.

The CDR3 region has the DNA TGTGCCAGCAGCGCTACAGGGTTCGTTGAAGCTTTCTTT. Translation: CASSATGFVEAFF. This rearrangement joins TRBV11-2 to TRBJ1-1; a weak D match, TRBD1 (6 bases). Per germline, CDR1 SGHAT and CDR2 FQNNGV. Trimming took 5 bases from V and 7 from J, leaving 14 bases between them. This CDR3 is built from 13 residues.